This T cell receptor beta chain was obtained from a study of T cell responses to AZD1222 COVID-19 vaccine. Study-wide results and caveats: The study found Spike-specific TCR breadth and depth rose after two AZD1222 doses.

This clone was seen a handful of times. Its antigen remains unidentified. Deletions cut 0 bases from V and 7 bases from J, with 9 bases between. The CDR3 is 13 residues long. Germline V gene sequence: CDR1 ENHRY, CDR2 SYGVKD. Profiled with immunoSEQ multiplex PCR; TCRdb holds only in-frame clones, not every one. The sample has roughly 130,000 clones, approximately 90% seen once; the top ten hold 1.4% to 1.5%. The input for sequencing was peripheral blood, taken on day 0 of AZD1222 vaccination. This receptor was taken from an adult in good health. This chain links TRBV10-3 with TRBJ1-1; D ambiguous. CDR3 region: CAISESTRLEAFF. For the CDR3, the DNA is TGTGCCATCAGTGAGTCGACTCGGCTTGAAGCTTTCTTT.